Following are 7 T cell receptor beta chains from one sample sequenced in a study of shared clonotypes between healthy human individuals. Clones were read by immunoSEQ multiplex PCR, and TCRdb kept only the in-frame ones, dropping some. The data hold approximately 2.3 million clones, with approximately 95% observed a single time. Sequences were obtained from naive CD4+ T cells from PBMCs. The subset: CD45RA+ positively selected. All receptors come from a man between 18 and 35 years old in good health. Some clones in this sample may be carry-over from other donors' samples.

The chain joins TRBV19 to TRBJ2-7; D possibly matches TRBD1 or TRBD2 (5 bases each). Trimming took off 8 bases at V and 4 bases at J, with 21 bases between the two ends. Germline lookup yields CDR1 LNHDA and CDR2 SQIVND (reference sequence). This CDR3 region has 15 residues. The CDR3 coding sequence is TGTGCCAGTGAGGGGAGAGAGGGTGGTTTGTACGAGCAGTACTTC. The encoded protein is CASEGREGGLYEQYF.

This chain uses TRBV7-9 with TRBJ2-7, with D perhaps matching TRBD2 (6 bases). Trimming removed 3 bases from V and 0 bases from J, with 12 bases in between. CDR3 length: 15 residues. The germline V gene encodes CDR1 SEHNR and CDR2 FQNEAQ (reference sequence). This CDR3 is CASSLLLAHSYEQYF. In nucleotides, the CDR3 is TGTGCCAGCAGCTTGTTGCTAGCGCACTCCTACGAGCAGTACTTC.

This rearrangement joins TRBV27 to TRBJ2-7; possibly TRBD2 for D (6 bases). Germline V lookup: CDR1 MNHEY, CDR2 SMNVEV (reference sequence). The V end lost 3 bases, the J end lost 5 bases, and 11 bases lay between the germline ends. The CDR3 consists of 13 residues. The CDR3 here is CASSLGLLNEQYF. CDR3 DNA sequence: TGTGCCAGCAGTTTGGGACTGCTGAACGAGCAGTACTTC.

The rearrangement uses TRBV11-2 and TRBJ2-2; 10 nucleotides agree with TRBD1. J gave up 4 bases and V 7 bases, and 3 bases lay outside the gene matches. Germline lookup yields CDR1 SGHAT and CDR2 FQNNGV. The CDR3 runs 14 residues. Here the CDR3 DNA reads TGTGCCAGCACCCGGGACAGGGGCACCGGGGAGCTGTTTTTT. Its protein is CASTRDRGTGELFF.

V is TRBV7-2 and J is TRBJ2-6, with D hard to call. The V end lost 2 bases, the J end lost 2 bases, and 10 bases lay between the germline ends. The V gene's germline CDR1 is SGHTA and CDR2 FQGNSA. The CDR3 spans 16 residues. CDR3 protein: CASSLSLGPGANVLTF. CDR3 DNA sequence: TGTGCCAGCAGCTTAAGCCTAGGCCCTGGGGCCAACGTCCTGACTTTC.

CDR3 coding DNA: TGTGCCAGCAGTGAAGTGGGTTGGGTTGAGGACATTCAGTACTTC. Translation gives CASSEVGWVEDIQYF. The chain uses TRBV2 and TRBJ2-4; D gene ambiguous. This CDR3 region has 15 residues. Germline lookup yields CDR1 SNHLY and CDR2 FYNNEI. Trimming took off 1 base at V and 8 bases at J, with 15 bases between the two ends.

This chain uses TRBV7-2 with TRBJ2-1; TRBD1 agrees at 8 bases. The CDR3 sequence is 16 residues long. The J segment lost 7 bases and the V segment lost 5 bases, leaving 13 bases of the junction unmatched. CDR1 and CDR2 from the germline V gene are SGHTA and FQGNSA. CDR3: CASSDPGTGRANEQFF. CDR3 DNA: TGTGCCAGCAGCGACCCCGGGACAGGAAGGGCAAATGAGCAGTTCTTC.